The source of this T cell receptor beta chain is a study of blood T cells in healthy people across ages (dated by TCRdb to 2014 to 2015). General notes on the study: In model experiments, roughly one uniquely barcoded TCR beta cDNA molecule per two T cells was captured by template switching. The study measured age-related changes in TCR beta repertoire diversity using deep sequencing normalized with unique cDNA molecular identifiers. The donors were divided into four age groups: young (average approximately 16 years), middle-aged (around 41), aged (about 60) and long-lived (about 79). Donors of different ages were randomly distributed across sequencing lanes to avoid experimental bias. Two additional independent replicas of 1 million unique cDNA reads from the same blood draw were analyzed for two donors (one aged 18 to 30 and one aged 80 or older).

Turning to this clonotype: What antigen it recognizes has not been identified. No clone much larger than this one lies a single base away; base qualities are absent.

What the work shows at the level of the full study, not this receptor alone: Observed TCR beta diversity per million T cells fell roughly linearly with age, and a significant reduction was already apparent by age around 40. Because profiling used bulk unsorted PBMCs, naive and antigen-experienced compartments could not be compared conclusively. Donor CMV infection status was unknown, potentially confounding age-related changes in expanded clonotypes. Observed TCR beta diversity correlated strongly with the percentage of naive T cells measured by flow cytometry. The long-lived group showed more naive CD4+ T cells, fewer expanded clones and increased TCR diversity than the aged group, suggesting age selection. Estimates of total diversity based on one million sequenced T cells were regarded as lower bounds and as underestimates.

The CDR3 holds 14 amino acids from the cysteine to the phenylalanine. The CDR3 DNA has 42 bases and is translated from base 1. For CDR1 and CDR2, the germline V gene (reference sequence) lists LNHNV and YYDKDF. Trimming at the junction amounts to 2 bases on V and 2 bases on J, and the germline ends lie 9 bases apart. The 39 donors, aged roughly 6 to 95 years, were systemically healthy Caucasian individuals from Russia. About 10 milliliters of peripheral blood were drawn from each donor into EDTA-treated Vacutainer tubes. Ficoll-Paque density-gradient centrifugation was used to isolate PBMCs, with at least 7 million obtained per sample. Trizol reagent was used to extract total RNA from the PBMCs, yielding at least 6 micrograms per sample. For every donor, an aliquot of PBMCs went through flow cytometry to measure the percentages of naive CD45RAhigh/CD27high T cells. The library was obtained by 5' RACE. These reads were obtained on an Illumina HiSeq 2500. The second PCR ran for roughly 7 to 11 cycles and used a J-beta primer mix along with a sample-barcoded 5' primer. A unique molecular identifier was introduced onto each TCR beta cDNA molecule by a template-switch 5' adaptor carrying 12 random nucleotides. Each sample yielded at least 2.5 million CDR3-containing paired-end reads. All of the RNA was converted into first-strand cDNA using the Mint cDNA synthesis kit, with a TRBC-specific oligonucleotide serving as the primer. After uracil-DNA glycosylase treatment, a first 18-cycle PCR used universal primers M1SS and BC2_uni_R on all cDNA. In the paper's pipeline: For normalization, 1 million high-quality reads, each with a distinct molecular identifier, were randomly selected from each sample. Instead of being binned into consensus sequences, reads that shared molecular identifiers were thrown out. MiTCR, with a Q25 quality threshold and the strictest error-elimination algorithm, was used for CDR3 identification, clonotype clustering and error correction. A nonparametric unseen species model with Euler transformation was used to estimate lower-bound total TCR beta diversity. TCRdb handled the public reads itself, with Q25 trimming in fastp and clone calling in MiXCR, and kept productive beta chains. Identical CDR3 proteins give one entry, which carries the most common genes and DNA. These V and J calls are TCRdb output, not the study's own analysis. The sample contains around 1,500,000 distinct CDR3 sequences, roughly 28% of them found a single time. Jointly, the top ten make up 7.7% of the sample.

The receptor comes from a woman aged 25-40 years in good health. Recombination linked TRBV15 to TRBJ1-1; the D gene cannot be resolved reliably. What was sequenced was blood. The CDR3 region: CATSRSRGNTEAFF. The sequenced DNA is TGTGCCACCAGCAGATCCCGGGGAAACACTGAAGCTTTCTTT.